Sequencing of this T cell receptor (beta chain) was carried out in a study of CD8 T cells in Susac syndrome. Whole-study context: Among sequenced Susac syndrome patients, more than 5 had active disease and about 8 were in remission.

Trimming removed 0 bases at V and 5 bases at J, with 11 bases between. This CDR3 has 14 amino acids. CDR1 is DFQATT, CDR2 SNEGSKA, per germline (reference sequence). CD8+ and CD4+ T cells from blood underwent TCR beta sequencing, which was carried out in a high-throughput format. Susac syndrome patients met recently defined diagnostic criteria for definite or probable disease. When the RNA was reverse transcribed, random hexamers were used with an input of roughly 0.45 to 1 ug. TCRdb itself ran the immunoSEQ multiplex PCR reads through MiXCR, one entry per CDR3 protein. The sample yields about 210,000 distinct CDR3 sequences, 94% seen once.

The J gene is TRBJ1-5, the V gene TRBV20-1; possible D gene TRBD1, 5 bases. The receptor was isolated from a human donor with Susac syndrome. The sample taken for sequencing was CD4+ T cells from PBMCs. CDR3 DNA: TGCAGTGCTAGAGATTCCAGGGATGATCAGCCCCAGCATTTT. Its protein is CSARDSRDDQPQHF.